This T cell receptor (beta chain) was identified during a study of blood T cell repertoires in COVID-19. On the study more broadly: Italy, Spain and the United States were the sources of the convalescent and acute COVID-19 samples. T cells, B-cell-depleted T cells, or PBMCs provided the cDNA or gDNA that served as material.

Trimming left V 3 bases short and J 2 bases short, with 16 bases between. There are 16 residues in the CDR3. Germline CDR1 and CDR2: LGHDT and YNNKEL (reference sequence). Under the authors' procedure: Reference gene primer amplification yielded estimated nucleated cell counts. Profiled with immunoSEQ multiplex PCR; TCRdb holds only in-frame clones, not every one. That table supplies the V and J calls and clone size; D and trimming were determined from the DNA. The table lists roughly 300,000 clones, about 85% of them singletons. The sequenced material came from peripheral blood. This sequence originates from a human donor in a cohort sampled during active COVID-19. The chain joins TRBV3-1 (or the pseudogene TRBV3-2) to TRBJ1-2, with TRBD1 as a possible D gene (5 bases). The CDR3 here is CASSQRAGTSNYGYTF. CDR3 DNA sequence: TGTGCCAGCAGCCAGAGGGCCGGGACTTCCAACTATGGCTACACCTTC.